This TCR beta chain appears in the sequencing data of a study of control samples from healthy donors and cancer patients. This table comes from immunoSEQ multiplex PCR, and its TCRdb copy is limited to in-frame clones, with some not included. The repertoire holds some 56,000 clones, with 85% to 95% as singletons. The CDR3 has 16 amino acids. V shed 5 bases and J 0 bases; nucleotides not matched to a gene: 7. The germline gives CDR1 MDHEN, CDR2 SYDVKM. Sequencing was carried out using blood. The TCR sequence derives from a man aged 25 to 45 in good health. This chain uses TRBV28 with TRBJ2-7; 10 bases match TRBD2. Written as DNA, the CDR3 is TGTGCCAGCAGTCCGCTAGCGGGAGCAATCTCCTACGAGCAGTACTTC. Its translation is CASSPLAGAISYEQYF.